These 17 T cell receptor beta chains share one sample of origin, sequenced in a study of breast tumors, draining lymph nodes, adjacent tissues (dated by TCRdb to the mid-2010s). The library was prepared using multiplex PCR. This sample was sequenced with an Illumina HiSeq 2000. The public sequencing data were trimmed at Q25 with fastp and processed into clonotypes with MiXCR by TCRdb, which kept only in-frame beta chains. CDR3 protein duplicates are merged, each entry listing the most common genes and DNA. The sample table holds about 15,000 distinct CDR3 sequences, of which 50% to 70% were seen once. Roughly 31% of the sample is in the top ten clones. Sequencing used tumor-adjacent breast tissue. These TCRs come from a female donor with breast cancer. Some clones in this sample may be carry-over from other donors' samples.

The chain joins TRBV7-2 to TRBJ1-5; 9 nucleotides align to TRBD1. Per germline, CDR1 SGHTA and CDR2 FQGNSA. Trimming at V came to 0 bases and at J to 6 bases, leaving 6 bases not matched to a gene. This CDR3 has 16 residues. CDR3 protein: CASSLAVGQGSQPQHF. The DNA for the CDR3 is TGTGCCAGCAGCTTAGCAGTGGGACAGGGAAGTCAGCCCCAGCATTTT.

This clonotype is deemed medium-sized (0.01 to 0.1%). The genes are TRBV4-2 and TRBJ1-2; TRBD1 is a possible D gene (6 bases). Germline assignment: CDR1 LGHNA and CDR2 YNFKEQ. Between the trimmed V and J ends, which lost 3 bases and 6 bases, there was a span of 11 bases. The CDR3 runs to 13 residues. This CDR3 is CASSHPRQDGYTF. The CDR3 nucleotides are TGTGCCAGCAGCCACCCCAGACAGGATGGCTACACCTTC.

V and J are TRBV11-3 and TRBJ2-5; 11 nucleotides align to TRBD2. The CDR3 loop spans 14 amino acids. With 3 bases clipped from V and 4 bases from J, the junction kept 1 base outside the gene matches. CDR1 and CDR2 (germline): SGHNT, YENEEA. The CDR3 protein is CASSFGTSGETQYF. The CDR3 DNA reads TGTGCCAGCAGCTTTGGGACTAGCGGAGAGACCCAGTACTTC.

This chain joins TRBV7-9 and TRBJ2-3; 8 bases line up with TRBD1. Germline V gene data show CDR1 as SEHNR and CDR2 as FQNEAQ (reference sequence). V was clipped by 4 bases and J by 3 bases; unmatched bases: 6. The CDR3 is 15 residues long. The CDR3 DNA follows: TGTGCCAGCAGCTCATCTAACAGGGGGACAGATACGCAGTATTTT. Protein sequence: CASSSSNRGTDTQYF.

This clonotype has more than one count but fewer than ten. The rearrangement joins TRBV9 to TRBJ2-3; 15 nucleotides line up with TRBD2. V shed 4 bases, J shed 0 bases, and the junction held 12 bases outside the gene matches. The CDR3 consists of 20 residues. CDR1 is SGDLS, CDR2 YYNGEE, per germline. CDR3: CASSPSGTSGRIASTDTQYF. The CDR3 DNA reads TGTGCCAGCAGCCCGTCCGGGACTAGCGGGAGGATTGCGAGCACAGATACGCAGTATTTT.

This chain connects TRBV14 to TRBJ2-1; TRBD2 aligns across 10 bases. Germline CDR1 is SGHDN and CDR2 is FVKESK. The V segment lost 3 bases and the J segment 3 bases; nucleotides outside the gene matches: 5. The CDR3 is 16 amino acids. Written as DNA, the CDR3 is TGTGCCAGCAGCCACAGACTAGCGGGCCTCTACAATGAGCAGTTCTTC. Residues: CASSHRLAGLYNEQFF.

The chain has TRBV29-1 and TRBJ2-3; 10 nucleotides align to TRBD2. V shed 7 bases, J shed 3 bases, and the junction held 4 bases outside the gene matches. The germline gives CDR1 SQVTM, CDR2 ANQGSEA. The CDR3 is 13 amino acids. CDR3 loop: CSALLAGTDTQYF. CDR3 nucleotides: TGCAGCGCCCTACTAGCGGGAACAGATACGCAGTATTTT.

The rearrangement joins TRBV7-9 to TRBJ2-7, with D possibly TRBD2 on 5 matching bases. V shed 10 bases and J shed 12 bases, with 19 bases lying between them. CDR1 is SEHNR and CDR2 is FQNEAQ in the germline V gene (reference sequence). This CDR3 has 11 residues. The CDR3 DNA reads as TGTGCCACGCTGGAGGTGGCAGAGTTGTACTTC. It is translated as CATLEVAELYF.

This clonotype was counted at least ten times. A much larger clone differs by one base, so this may be a read error. V usage is TRBV20-1 and J usage is TRBJ2-5; the D call may be TRBD1 or TRBD2 (5 bases each). Trimming left V 6 bases short and J 7 bases short, with 21 bases between. The CDR3 extends over 14 amino acids. The germline V gene has CDR1 DFQATT and CDR2 SNEGSKA (reference sequence). CDR3 in DNA: TGCAGTGCACCCGATCCGGGACCAAAAGCGACCCAGTACTTC. Translation: CSAPDPGPKATQYF.

This clonotype showed up just once. V usage is TRBV12-3 or TRBV12-4 and J usage is TRBJ2-2; D ambiguous. Trimming removed 1 base at V and 6 bases at J, with 9 bases between. The CDR3 has 14 amino acids. The CDR3 DNA is TGTGCCAGCAGTTTAGTTGGCTTATCCGGGGAGCTGTTTTTT. As protein: CASSLVGLSGELFF.

The chain carries TRBV20-1 and TRBJ2-3; 11 nucleotides match TRBD2. From germline, CDR1 is DFQATT and CDR2 SNEGSKA (reference sequence). The CDR3 loop spans 12 amino acids. Trimming at V came to 5 bases and at J to 7 bases, leaving 2 bases not matched to a gene. CDR3 in DNA: TGCAGTGCTGGACTAGCGGGTAATACGCAGTATTTT. Its protein product is CSAGLAGNTQYF.

As regards this clonotype: A read error may produce the germline difference seen at one junction end. V usage is TRBV20-1 and J usage is TRBJ1-5, with 11 bases lining up with TRBD1. The CDR3 spans 16 residues. Germline CDR1 is DFQATT and CDR2 is SNEGSKA (reference sequence). Here the CDR3 reads CSAGDSGQGAHQPQHF. Here the CDR3 DNA reads TGCAGTGCTGGAGACAGCGGACAGGGGGCCCATCAGCCCCAGCATTTT.

The chain recombines TRBV14 with TRBJ1-1, with 9 bases that match TRBD1. The CDR3 consists of 16 residues. The V gene end was trimmed by 4 bases and the J gene end by 0 bases; junction bases not matched to a gene: 6. CDR1 SGHDN and CDR2 FVKESK come from the germline V gene. CDR3 bases: TGTGCCAGCAGCCCTCGTGGGACAGGGTTGAACACTGAAGCTTTCTTT. It encodes CASSPRGTGLNTEAFF.

This clonotype was counted ten times or more. A read error may be the cause here, since a much bigger clone is one base away. V and J are TRBV20-1 and TRBJ2-7; D unclear. The CDR3 is made up of 14 amino acids. V shed 6 bases and J shed 6 bases, with 21 bases lying between them. Germline-derived CDR1 and CDR2 are DFQATT and SNEGSKA (reference sequence). CDR3 bases: TGCAGTGCCGCCGGGCCCAAGAGTCCCTCCGAGCAGTACTTC. This encodes CSAAGPKSPSEQYF.

As to this clonotype: The junction shows a germline mismatch at one end, possibly a read error. The V call is TRBV3-1, the J call TRBJ1-2, with 8 bases identical to TRBD1. The CDR3 extends over 12 amino acids. From germline, CDR1 is LGHDT and CDR2 YNNKEL (reference sequence). For the CDR3, the DNA is TGTGCCAGCAGCCAAGACGACCGGGACAGGTCCTTC. Translated, it gives CASSQDDRDRSF. Full variable domain (missing parts from reference TRBV3-1 and TRBJ1-2): DTAVSQTPKYLVTQMGNDKSIKCEQNLGHDTMYWYKQDSKKFLKIMFSYNNKELIINETVPNRFSPKSPDKAHLNLHINSLELGDSAVYFCASSQDDRDRSFGSGTRLTVV.

The chain employs TRBV15 and TRBJ1-2; D perhaps matches TRBD1 (5 bases). The V end lost 4 bases, the J end lost 5 bases, and 20 bases lay between the germline ends. This CDR3 has 16 amino acids. In germline, CDR1 is LNHNV, CDR2 YYDKDF (reference sequence). CDR3 sequence reads: CATSKGKKRSDYGYTF. The CDR3 coding sequence is TGTGCCACCAGCAAGGGGAAAAAACGATCCGATTATGGCTACACCTTC.

The chain is built from TRBV9 and TRBJ1-2, with a tentative D call TRBD1 (6 bases). CDR3 length: 14 amino acids. Germline CDR1 reads SGDLS; CDR2 reads YYNGEE. The V and J ends lost 6 bases and 2 bases respectively, with 14 bases between them. DNA of the CDR3: TGTGCCAGCACGTCCGGGGGCTTGAACTATGGCTACACCTTC. It encodes CASTSGGLNYGYTF.